This paragraph covers one TCR beta chain sequence. Source study methods: Cell counts per sample came from amplifying reference gene primers. The method was immunoSEQ multiplex PCR; TCRdb's version includes in-frame clones alone and lacks a portion of them. V, J and clone size were drawn from that table, and D and trimming were deduced from the DNA. The sample holds roughly 200,000 clones, 80% seen once. These data are taken from a study of blood T cell repertoires in COVID-19. In the study overall: The origin of the acute and convalescent COVID-19 samples was the United States, Italy and Spain. T cells, B-cell-depleted T cells, or PBMCs provided the cDNA or gDNA that served as material.

V trimming: 3 bases; J trimming: 7 bases; junction bases outside the gene matches: 2. Germline V gene lookup returns CDR1 GTSNPN and CDR2 SVGIG (reference sequence). CDR3 length: 13 residues. The material sequenced was peripheral blood. This clonotype was obtained from a man aged 65 to 79 with active or convalescent COVID-19. The genes are TRBV30 and TRBJ1-5; 11 bases align to TRBD1. CDR3 DNA: TGTGCCTGGAGCGGGACAGGGGGACAGCCCCAGCATTTT. Its translation is CAWSGTGGQPQHF.